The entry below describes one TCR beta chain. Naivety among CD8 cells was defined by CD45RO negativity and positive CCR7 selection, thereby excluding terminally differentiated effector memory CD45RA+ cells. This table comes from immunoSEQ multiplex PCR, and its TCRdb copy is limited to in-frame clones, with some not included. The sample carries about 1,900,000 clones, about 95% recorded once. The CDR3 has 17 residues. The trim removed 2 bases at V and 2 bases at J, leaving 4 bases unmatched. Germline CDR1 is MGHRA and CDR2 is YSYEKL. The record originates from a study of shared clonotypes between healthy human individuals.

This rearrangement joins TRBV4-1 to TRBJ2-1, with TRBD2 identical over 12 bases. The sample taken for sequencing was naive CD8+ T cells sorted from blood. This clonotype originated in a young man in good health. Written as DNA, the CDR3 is TGCGCCAGCAGCCAACGACTAGCGGGAGCCCCCTACAATGAGCAGTTCTTC. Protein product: CASSQRLAGAPYNEQFF.